This T cell receptor (beta chain) is from a study of PD-1 blockade in classical Hodgkin lymphoma. Study-wide points: As was reported, newly diagnosed patients showed lower baseline TCR diversity than healthy donors did. With CD4+ cells, TCR diversity rose significantly by C4D1, but not with CD8+ cells.

Generated by immunoSEQ multiplex PCR, the TCRdb table keeps only in-frame clones and is missing some. The repertoire holds about 18,000 clones, with around 80% as singletons. CDR3 length: 17 residues. Looked up from germline, CDR1 is SNHLY and CDR2 is FYNNEI. V gave up 2 bases and J gave up 1 base; unmatched junction bases: 5. Brentuximab vedotin exposure varied, and every patient relapsed after autologous stem cell transplantation. Each best response was a complete response, a partial response or progressive disease. To note about this clone: Its antigen remains unknown.

The V and J genes are TRBV2 and TRBJ2-3, with 11 bases that match TRBD1. The receptor's source is a human donor with classical Hodgkin lymphoma. This specimen consisted of peripheral blood mononuclear cells (PBMCs), obtained at baseline. CDR3 nucleotide sequence: TGTGCCAGCAGTGAAACCCGGACAGGGGGCGGCACAGATACGCAGTATTTT. Protein: CASSETRTGGGTDTQYF.